A selection of T cell receptor beta chains follows, all from one sample in a study of cytomegalovirus exposure and HLA in healthy donors. Sequenced by immunoSEQ multiplex PCR; TCRdb stores in-frame clones only, minus some. The sample lists about 200,000 clones; approximately 80% were seen once. Input material: PBMCs. The receptor set was obtained from a woman aged 30 to 39 in good health and CMV-seronegative. Each CDR3 is given with its conserved first and last residue. The order of the fields is D gene, J gene, V gene, clone size, CDR3 protein, CDR3 DNA. A D gene is named only where the DNA matches it firmly. For some rows the clone size is stated as once, few or many, or as a class when expanded; others skip it.

TRBD2 TRBJ2-1 TRBV11-3 . CASSLDPSGGHNEQFF TGTGCCAGCAGCTTAGATCCTAGCGGGGGCCACAATGAGCAGTTCTTC
TRBD1 TRBJ2-2 TRBV6-1 few CASITGAAELFF TGTGCCAGCATCACAGGGGCCGCGGAGCTGTTTTTT
. TRBJ1-4 TRBV19 . CASSIGWGEKLFF TGTGCCAGTAGTATCGGATGGGGCGAAAAACTGTTTTTT
. TRBJ1-1 TRBV2 . CASSRTPGSYTEAFF TGTGCCAGCAGTCGAACCCCGGGGTCCTACACTGAAGCTTTCTTT
. TRBJ2-1 TRBV5-1 few CASSFEGTTYNEQFF TGCGCCAGCAGCTTTGAGGGCACAACCTACAATGAGCAGTTCTTC
. TRBJ2-6 TRBV15 . CATSRVRTVYSGANVLTF TGTGCCACCAGCAGAGTACGGACAGTCTACTCTGGGGCCAACGTCCTGACTTTC
. TRBJ1-3 TRBV30 . CAWSVRRGSGNTIYF TGTGCCTGGAGTGTACGCAGGGGCTCTGGAAACACCATATATTTT
. TRBJ2-3 TRBV18 . CASSPQRVLSTDTQYF TGTGCCAGCTCACCTCAGAGGGTACTAAGCACAGATACGCAGTATTTT
. TRBJ2-7 TRBV28 . CASSLVRRVSYEQYF TGTGCCAGCAGTTTAGTAAGGCGGGTTTCCTACGAGCAGTACTTC
TRBD2 TRBJ2-5 TRBV5-4 . CASSLGRGGRETQYF TGTGCCAGCAGCTTGGGGCGGGGGGGCCGGGAGACCCAGTACTTC
. TRBJ2-5 TRBV27 . CASSSWGRETQYF TGTGCCAGCAGTTCGTGGGGCCGGGAGACCCAGTACTTC
TRBD2 TRBJ2-1 TRBV7-8 . CASSPGLVGGSYNEQFF TGTGCCAGCAGCCCAGGACTAGTCGGTGGCTCCTACAATGAGCAGTTCTTC
. TRBJ2-5 TRBV5-1 once CASSSQGIRETQYF TGCGCCAGCAGCTCACAGGGCATCAGAGAGACCCAGTACTTC
. TRBJ2-3 TRBV6-5 once CASSYGAISTDTQYF TGTGCCAGCAGTTACGGGGCGATAAGCACAGATACGCAGTATTTT
. TRBJ2-3 TRBV6-5 once CASRRPQDWDTQYF TGTGCCAGCCGTCGTCCCCAAGACTGGGATACGCAGTATTTT
TRBD2 TRBJ2-7 TRBV11-3 . CASSLGLAGGCEQYF TGTGCCAGCAGCTTAGGATTAGCGGGAGGGTGCGAGCAGTACTTC
TRBD2 TRBJ2-7 TRBV29-1 . CSAGGGILYEQYF TGCAGCGCCGGGGGGGGGATCCTCTACGAGCAGTACTTC
TRBD1 TRBJ2-7 TRBV10-3 . CAISAEGDRGYEQYF TGTGCCATCAGTGCAGAAGGGGACAGGGGCTACGAGCAGTACTTC
TRBD2 TRBJ2-2 TRBV30 . CAWNAGGLRSGELFF TGTGCCTGGAATGCGGGAGGGCTGAGGTCCGGGGAGCTGTTTTTT
. TRBJ1-4 TRBV20-1 . CSATPGFGLFF TGCAGTGCTACCCCAGGTTTTGGACTGTTTTTT